This TCR beta chain was observed in a study of blood T cell repertoires in COVID-19. Study as a whole: The United States, Italy and Spain were the sources of the acute and convalescent COVID-19 samples. PBMCs, B-cell-depleted T cells, or T cells were the source of the cDNA or gDNA that made up the material.

Trimming removed 7 bases from V and 1 base from J, with 13 bases in between. The CDR3 has 15 amino acids. CDR1 is LNHDA and CDR2 is SQIVND in the germline V gene (reference sequence). How the authors handled the data: Amplification from reference gene primers served as the basis for estimated nucleated cell counts. Sequencing was performed with immunoSEQ multiplex PCR; in TCRdb, only in-frame clones are kept and a portion is missing. D and trimming come from the DNA, and the V and J calls and clone size come from that table. This table has approximately 98,000 clones, approximately 82% appearing once.

This sequence joins TRBV19 and TRBJ2-2; D is perhaps TRBD1 (6 bases). This receptor was identified in a man aged 55 to 69 with acute or convalescent COVID-19. Sequenced material: peripheral blood. CDR3 in DNA: TGTGCCAGTAAGGGGGATCAGGTGAACACCGGGGAGCTGTTTTTT. This translates into CASKGDQVNTGELFF.